The rows below give T cell receptor beta chains drawn from one sample of a study of blood T cell repertoires in COVID-19. This table comes from immunoSEQ multiplex PCR, and its TCRdb copy is limited to in-frame clones, with some not included. The repertoire consists of 75,000 to 90,000 clones, with around four fifths occurring once and the leading ten covering 15% to 20%. Sample: peripheral blood. The source of these receptors is a man aged 80 or over with active or convalescent COVID-19. Each CDR3 is given with its conserved first and last residue. Each record gives: J gene, V gene, CDR3 length, D gene, clone size, CDR3 protein, CDR3 DNA. The D gene is left open where the match is weak. Not every row has a clone size; where given, it reads once, few, many or a size class.

>TRBJ2-2|TRBV27|15|TRBD1|.
CASSHGTGWTGELFF
TGTGCCAGCAGTCACGGGACAGGGTGGACCGGGGAGCTGTTTTTT
>TRBJ1-5|TRBV27|15|.|.
CASSLLPRFDQPQHF
TGTGCCAGCAGTCTCCTTCCGCGGTTCGATCAGCCCCAGCATTTT
>TRBJ1-4|TRBV6-2/TRBV6-3|15|.|.
CASSYSGGSDEKLFF
TGTGCCAGCAGTTATTCGGGGGGCTCGGATGAAAAACTGTTTTTT
>TRBJ2-2|TRBV6-4|13|.|.
CASSEGSFGELFF
TGTGCCAGCAGTGAAGGTAGCTTCGGGGAGCTGTTTTTT
>TRBJ1-1|TRBV2|17|TRBD1|.
CASSELRTGRGNTEAFF
TGTGCCAGCAGTGAGTTAAGGACAGGGAGAGGGAACACTGAAGCTTTCTTT
>TRBJ2-3|TRBV2|15|TRBD1|.
CASREDRGGTDTQYF
TGTGCCAGCAGGGAGGACAGGGGAGGCACAGATACGCAGTATTTT
>TRBJ2-3|TRBV7-2|19|TRBD1|.
CASSLLGQGVSSSTDTQYF
TGTGCCAGCAGCTTACTGGGACAGGGGGTCTCGTCTAGCACAGATACGCAGTATTTT
>TRBJ2-5|TRBV5-8|16|.|once
CASGPGPGGSQETQYF
TGTGCCAGCGGTCCGGGCCCTGGGGGGTCTCAAGAGACCCAGTACTTC
>TRBJ1-3|TRBV19|11|.|few
CASERGNTIYF
TGTGCTTCGGAGAGGGGAAACACCATATATTTT
>TRBJ1-1|TRBV3-1/TRBV3-2|13|.|once
CASKSRLNTEAFF
TGTGCCAGCAAAAGCCGCCTGAACACTGAAGCTTTCTTT
>TRBJ1-1|TRBV2|14|.|.
CASSVNRRNTEAFF
TGTGCCAGCAGTGTTAATCGGAGGAACACTGAAGCTTTCTTT
>TRBJ2-3|TRBV19|17|TRBD1|.
CASSPHRTGQGKDTQYF
TGTGCCAGTAGTCCTCATAGGACGGGACAGGGCAAAGATACGCAGTATTTT
>TRBJ2-1|TRBV27|15|TRBD1|.
CASNPGQGTRNEQFF
TGTGCCAGCAACCCGGGACAGGGCACTAGGAATGAGCAGTTCTTC
>TRBJ2-1|TRBV3-1/TRBV3-2|15|TRBD2|.
CASSPRRGGANEQFF
TGTGCCAGCAGCCCCAGGCGGGGGGGCGCTAATGAGCAGTTCTTC
>TRBJ2-3|TRBV2|13|TRBD2|.
CASSELAGGPQYF
TGTGCCAGCAGTGAACTAGCGGGGGGGCCGCAGTATTTT
>TRBJ1-1|TRBV5-5|15|TRBD1|.
CASSLTWDRGGLAFF
TGTGCCAGCAGCCTTACTTGGGACAGGGGCGGTTTGGCTTTCTTT
>TRBJ1-5|TRBV6-5|15|TRBD1|few
CASSYSSQGDQPQHF
TGTGCCAGCAGTTACTCTTCGCAGGGGGATCAGCCCCAGCATTTT
>TRBJ2-2|TRBV2|14|.|.
CATRSRVNTGELFF
TGTGCCACCAGATCAAGAGTGAACACCGGGGAGCTGTTTTTT
>TRBJ2-2|TRBV5-1|17|.|once
CASSHLGGKPNTGELFF
TGCGCCAGCAGCCACCTGGGGGGAAAACCGAACACCGGGGAGCTGTTTTTT
>TRBJ1-3|TRBV10-2|15|.|.
CASHRGQAGGNTIYF
TGCGCCAGCCACCGGGGCCAAGCGGGGGGAAACACCATATATTTT
>TRBJ2-1|TRBV18|19|TRBD2|once
CASSPRGLAGGLAYNEQFF
TGTGCCAGCTCGCCCAGGGGACTAGCGGGAGGTCTCGCCTACAATGAGCAGTTCTTC
>TRBJ1-4|TRBV5-5|15|.|.
CASTRLGQGGEKLFF
TGTGCCAGCACCCGGCTAGGGCAGGGCGGTGAAAAACTGTTTTTT
>TRBJ1-2|TRBV11-2|12|.|.
CASSSTAYGYTF
TGTGCCAGCAGCTCCACAGCCTATGGCTACACCTTC
>TRBJ1-2|TRBV3-1/TRBV3-2|14|.|.
CASSQDSRGNGYTF
TGTGCCAGCAGCCAAGATTCGAGAGGGAATGGCTACACCTTC
>TRBJ2-3|TRBV24-1|15|.|.
CATSDLTAGTDTQYF
TGTGCCACCAGTGATTTGACAGCTGGCACAGATACGCAGTATTTT
>TRBJ2-2|TRBV24-1|16|.|once
CATSDFWSGVPGELFF
TGTGCCACCAGTGATTTTTGGTCAGGGGTTCCCGGGGAGCTGTTTTTT
>TRBJ2-5|TRBV18|14|.|.
CASSPAATKETQYF
TGTGCCAGCTCACCGGCCGCCACAAAAGAGACCCAGTACTTC
>TRBJ1-4|TRBV2|14|TRBD1|few
CASSSDRAHEKLFF
TGTGCCAGCAGTTCCGACAGGGCACATGAAAAACTGTTTTTT